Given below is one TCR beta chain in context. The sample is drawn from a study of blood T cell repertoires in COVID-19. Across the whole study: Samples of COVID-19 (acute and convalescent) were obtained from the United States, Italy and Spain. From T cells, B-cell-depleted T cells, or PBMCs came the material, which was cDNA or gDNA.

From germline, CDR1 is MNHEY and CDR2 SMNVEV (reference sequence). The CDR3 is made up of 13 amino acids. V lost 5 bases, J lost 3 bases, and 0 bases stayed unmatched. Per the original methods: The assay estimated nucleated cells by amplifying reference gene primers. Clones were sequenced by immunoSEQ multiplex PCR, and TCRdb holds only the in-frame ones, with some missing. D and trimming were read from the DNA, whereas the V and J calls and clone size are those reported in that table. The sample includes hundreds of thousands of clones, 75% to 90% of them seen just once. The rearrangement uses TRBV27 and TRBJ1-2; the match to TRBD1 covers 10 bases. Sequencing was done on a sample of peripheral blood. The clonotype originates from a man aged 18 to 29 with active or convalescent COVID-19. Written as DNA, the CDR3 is TGTGCCAGCAGTGGACAGGGGGACTATGGCTACACCTTC. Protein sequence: CASSGQGDYGYTF.